Listed below are T cell receptor beta chains from one sample, sequenced in a study of T cell changes during pregnancy in multiple sclerosis. The protocol was immunoSEQ multiplex PCR, while the TCRdb copy is restricted to in-frame clones and leaves out a portion. The repertoire has around 65,000 clones, 70% to 90% of them found once; the top ten carry about 1.8%. The starting material was peripheral blood, obtained in the first trimester of pregnancy. The origin of the receptors is a female donor with multiple sclerosis, enrolled in a pregnancy study. Both conserved end residues are part of each CDR3. The order of the fields is J gene, D gene, CDR3 length, V gene, clone size, CDR3 DNA, CDR3 protein. A D gene is named only where the DNA matches it firmly. Size is omitted from some rows. Given values are once, few, many or a class for expanded clones.

>TRBJ2-6|TRBD1|16|TRBV10-3|NA
TGTGCCATCAGTGGGGGACAGACTTCTGGGGCCAACGTCCTGACTTTC
CAISGGQTSGANVLTF
>TRBJ2-5|TRBD1|14|TRBV5-1|NA
TGCGCCAGCAGCTTGGGGACAGGACAAGAGACCCAGTACTTC
CASSLGTGQETQYF
>TRBJ2-1|NA|14|TRBV10-1|NA
TGCGCCAGCAGTGAGGGGACTGTAAACAATGAGCAGTTCTTC
CASSEGTVNNEQFF
>TRBJ1-5|TRBD1|15|TRBV7-2|few
TGTGCCAGCAGCTTGCAGGGGGCGGGCAATCAGCCCCAGCATTTT
CASSLQGAGNQPQHF
>TRBJ2-5|TRBD2|18|TRBV11-2|NA
TGTGCCAGCAGCTTAGGTCTAAGCGGGAGGTATACTCAAGAGACCCAGTACTTC
CASSLGLSGRYTQETQYF
>TRBJ1-3|NA|13|TRBV5-1|NA
TGCGCCAGCAGCGGGGGGTCTGGAAACACCATATATTTT
CASSGGSGNTIYF
>TRBJ2-7|TRBD2|17|TRBV5-1|NA
TGCGCCAGCAGCTTGGGGCCCACCGGGACTAAAAACTACGAGCAGTACTTC
CASSLGPTGTKNYEQYF
>TRBJ2-1|NA|15|TRBV5-1|NA
TGCGCCAGCAGCCCTTCTCCGAGGGCCCTGCAGGAGCAGTTCTTC
CASSPSPRALQEQFF
>TRBJ1-2|NA|13|TRBV28|once
TGTGCCAGCAGTCAAGCCGATCTCTATGGCTACACCTTC
CASSQADLYGYTF
>TRBJ1-2|NA|11|TRBV2|NA
TGTGCCAGAGGGGCAGGTACTATGGACACCTTC
CARGAGTMDTF
>TRBJ2-1|TRBD1|18|TRBV4-2|few
TGTGCCAGCAGCCAGGCTCACCGGCGACAGGGGTTATACAATGAGCAGTTCTTC
CASSQAHRRQGLYNEQFF
>TRBJ1-1|NA|13|TRBV29-1|few
TGCAGCGTCTTTCGACAGATGAACACTGAAGCTTTCTTT
CSVFRQMNTEAFF